This T cell receptor (beta chain) was documented in a study of T cells after yellow fever vaccination (dated by TCRdb to about 2019). Describing the broader study: The SMART-Seq v4 Ultra Low Input RNA kit was used to prepare libraries from fractions with low cell numbers. Blood samples were taken at several timepoints before and after primary and secondary immunization, and bulk PBMC replicates and cell subsets were isolated. Bulk TCR alpha and beta repertoires were sequenced longitudinally to track T-cell clones before and after primary and booster YFV17D yellow fever vaccination. Two healthy male donors made up the cohort, one aged 18 to 30 years and the other aged 30 to 39 years. Study-level results and caveats: Compared with the primary T-cell response, the secondary T-cell response was weaker but faster, peaking on day 5 rather than day 15. Because the study included only a couple of donors, the extent to which the findings can be generalized is limited. A small fraction of clonotypes showed up in both the CD4 and CD8 compartments, probably as a result of convergent recombination. After the booster, most of the clones that had expanded following primary vaccination were detected again (96% of CD4 and roughly 88% of CD8), which suggests that memory was broadly maintained. Computational filtering was required because FACS-sorted repertoires could contain abundant contaminating clonotypes from the bulk population.

This clonotype showed up just a few times. No cognate antigen has been identified for it. Base qualities are not at hand, and no much larger clone is one base apart. What this sample's treatment or condition label stands for: live attenuated yellow fever vaccine strain. At each blood-draw timepoint, two biological replicates of bulk PBMCs were obtained. PBMCs were isolated from peripheral blood using a standard Ficoll-Paque protocol. TriZol was used to extract RNA from bulk PBMCs, from CD4 and CD8 fractions, and from dextramer-positive and dextramer-negative fractions. Synthesis of TCR cDNA relied on 5'RACE template switching, a step that introduced a universal primer site along with unique molecular identifiers. Priming for cDNA synthesis came from both the TCR alpha and TCR beta constant segments. Libraries were amplified in two PCR steps, with sample barcodes and sequencing adapters added in the second step. Sequencing of the libraries was done on either Illumina HiSeq 2500 (2x100 bp) or NovaSeq (2x150 bp). From the authors' description of their analysis: MIGEC was used to demultiplex reads and collapse the reads into UMI consensus sequences, and MiXCR was used for V(D)J alignment. Using edgeR on replicate PBMC samples, clonotypes were called vaccine-responding if FDR was below 0.01 and the log2 fold change was above 5 up to day 15. CD4 or CD8 identity was assigned to each bulk clonotype according to whether the clonotype was present at higher abundance in the sequenced CD4 repertoire or the sequenced CD8 repertoire. TCRdb redid the processing of the public reads, applying fastp at Q25 and MiXCR, and retained in-frame beta chains. Each CDR3 protein gets just one entry, which takes the most common genes and DNA from the rows behind it. The V and J calls and clone size are TCRdb's, not the authors'. The table for this sample lists under 550,000 distinct CDR3 sequences; about a fifth of them were counted only once. The ten largest clonotypes hold 16% of the sample.

The germline V and J ends show losses of 2 bases and 2 bases respectively, and no gene match explains 4 bases of the junction. CDR1 and CDR2, looked up from the germline V gene, are MNHEY and SVGAGI. The CDR3 numbers 15 residues from cysteine through phenylalanine. The kept DNA is CDR3 alone, 45 bases in frame from the first base. The chain couples TRBV6-5 to TRBJ1-1; 8 bases in between match TRBD1. The source is a man younger than 30 who received the YFV17D yellow fever vaccine. The material was PBMCs, obtained less than 25 days after the first yellow fever vaccination. The CDR3 reads CASSYPGQVNTEAFF. The bases read TGTGCCAGCAGTTACCCGGGACAGGTTAACACTGAAGCTTTCTTT.